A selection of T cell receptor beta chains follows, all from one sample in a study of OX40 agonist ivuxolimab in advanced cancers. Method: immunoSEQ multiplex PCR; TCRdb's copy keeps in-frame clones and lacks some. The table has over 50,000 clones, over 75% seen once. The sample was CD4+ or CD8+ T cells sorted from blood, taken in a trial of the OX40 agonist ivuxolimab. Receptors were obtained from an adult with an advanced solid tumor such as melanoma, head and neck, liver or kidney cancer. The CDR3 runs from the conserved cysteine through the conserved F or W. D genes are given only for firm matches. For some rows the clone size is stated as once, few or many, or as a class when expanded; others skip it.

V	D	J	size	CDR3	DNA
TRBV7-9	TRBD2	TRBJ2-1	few	CASRLGLADNYNEQFF	TGTGCCAGCAGATTAGGACTAGCGGACAACTACAATGAGCAGTTCTTC
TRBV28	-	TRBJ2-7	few	CASRHGNYEQYF	TGTGCCAGCCGACACGGGAACTACGAGCAGTACTTC
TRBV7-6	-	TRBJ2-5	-	CASSHRLGGGQETQYF	TGTGCCAGCAGCCACCGGTTAGGGGGAGGTCAAGAGACCCAGTACTTC
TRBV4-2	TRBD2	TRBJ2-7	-	CASSQDSGSSYEQYF	TGTGCCAGCAGCCAAGATAGCGGGAGCTCCTACGAGCAGTACTTC
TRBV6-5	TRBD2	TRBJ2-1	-	CASSYSASGSDEQFF	TGTGCCAGCAGTTACTCAGCTAGCGGGAGCGATGAGCAGTTCTTC
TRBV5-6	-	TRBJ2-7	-	CASSQSGEGNYEQYF	TGTGCCAGCAGCCAATCGGGCGAGGGTAACTACGAGCAGTACTTC
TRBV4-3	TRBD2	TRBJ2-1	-	CASSQGLAEDNEQFF	TGCGCCAGCAGCCAAGGACTAGCGGAAGACAATGAGCAGTTCTTC
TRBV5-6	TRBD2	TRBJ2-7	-	CASSSGLAGGYEQYF	TGTGCCAGCAGCTCCGGACTAGCGGGAGGGTACGAGCAGTACTTC
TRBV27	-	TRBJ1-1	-	CASSSPGVGYTEAFF	TGTGCCAGCAGTTCCCCAGGGGTTGGGTACACTGAAGCTTTCTTT
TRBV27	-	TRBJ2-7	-	CASSLVFGHEQYF	TGTGCCAGCAGTTTAGTTTTTGGGCACGAGCAGTACTTC
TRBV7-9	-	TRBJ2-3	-	CASSLGEDTDTQYF	TGTGCCAGCAGCTTGGGGGAGGACACAGATACGCAGTATTTT
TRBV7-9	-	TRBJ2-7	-	CASSLNTGEFSSYEQYF	TGTGCCAGCAGCCTCAACACGGGGGAGTTCTCCTCCTACGAGCAGTACTTC
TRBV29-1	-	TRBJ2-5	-	CSVEVEKGVSQETQYF	TGCAGCGTTGAAGTCGAGAAAGGAGTTTCCCAAGAGACCCAGTACTTC
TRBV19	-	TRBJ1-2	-	CASSLEIWNGYTF	TGTGCCAGTAGTCTAGAGATATGGAATGGCTACACCTTC
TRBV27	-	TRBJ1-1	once	CASSLSKGLNTEAFF	TGTGCCAGCAGTTTATCGAAGGGCCTGAACACTGAAGCTTTCTTT
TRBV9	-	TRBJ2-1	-	CASSVDGPNEQFF	TGTGCCAGCAGCGTCGACGGGCCCAATGAGCAGTTCTTC
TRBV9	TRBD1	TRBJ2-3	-	CASSEGQGEGTDTQYF	TGTGCCAGCAGCGAGGGACAGGGTGAGGGGACAGATACGCAGTATTTT
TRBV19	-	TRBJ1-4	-	CASSIIATNEKLFF	TGTGCCAGTAGTATAATTGCAACTAATGAAAAACTGTTTTTT